This passage covers 5 T cell receptor beta chains from one sample sequenced in a study of blood T cell repertoires in COVID-19. Assay: immunoSEQ multiplex PCR; the TCRdb copy retains only in-frame clones and omits some. The data contain approximately 270,000 clones, 80% to 90% of them singletons. Sequencing input: PBMCs or T cells enriched from blood (not recorded which). The origin of the receptors is a woman in her twenties or thirties who had recovered from COVID-19.

The genes are TRBV4-1 and TRBJ1-1; no firm D call. Trimming stripped 0 bases from V and 2 bases from J, with 10 bases between. This CDR3 has 15 residues. In germline, CDR1 is MGHRA, CDR2 YSYEKL. This CDR3 reads CASSQDLPGNTEAFF. CDR3 coding DNA: TGCGCCAGCAGCCAAGATCTTCCAGGAAACACTGAAGCTTTCTTT.

This clone was seen a single time. CDR3 region: CASSQIRWPGQGISGANVLTF. In DNA form, the CDR3 reads TGTGCCAGCAGCCAGATCAGGTGGCCGGGACAGGGGATCTCTGGGGCCAACGTCCTGACTTTC. This sequence joins TRBV13 and TRBJ2-6; TRBD1 matches 10 bases. The CDR3 extends over 21 amino acids. Losses at the gene ends were 5 bases for V and 0 bases for J; bases not matched to a gene: 16. From germline, CDR1 is PRHDT and CDR2 FYEKMQ (reference sequence).

The chain has TRBV2 and TRBJ2-6; 12 nucleotides match TRBD1. CDR1 is SNHLY, CDR2 FYNNEI, per germline. Trimming removed 8 bases from V and 5 bases from J; junction bases left unmatched: 16. The CDR3 totals 19 residues. Written as DNA, the CDR3 is TGTGCCAGCTTCCTGGGGGGGACAGGGGGCATCTACAGGGCCAACGTCCTGACTTTC. The encoded protein is CASFLGGTGGIYRANVLTF.

CDR3 DNA sequence: TGTGCCAGTAGTAAGGGACAGAGCTCCTACAATGAGCAGTTCTTC. Translation: CASSKGQSSYNEQFF. The rearrangement links TRBV19 to TRBJ2-1, with 7 bases that match TRBD1. The CDR3 contains 15 residues. Germline V lookup: CDR1 LNHDA, CDR2 SQIVND (reference sequence). Trimming cost V 4 bases and J 0 bases; bases outside gene matches: 3.

This clone was observed a few times. This rearrangement joins TRBV7-6 to TRBJ1-5; D might be TRBD1 (5 bases). The CDR3 extends over 16 amino acids. Trimming stripped 3 bases from V and 5 bases from J, with 17 bases between. The V gene's germline CDR1 is SGHVS and CDR2 FNYEAQ. The chain's CDR3 is CASSLGPRGLYQPQHF. Here the CDR3 DNA reads TGTGCCAGCAGCTTGGGGCCAAGGGGTTTGTATCAGCCCCAGCATTTT.